This TCR beta chain originates from a study of T cell repertoires in cytomegalovirus infection. Study as a whole: Public signatures in TCR beta pointed to CMV infection and matching HLA type.

TCRdb called the reads again in MiXCR, with one record for every CDR3 protein. Seen here are about 150,000 distinct CDR3 sequences, roughly 18% observed once, and the top ten hold over 15%. This clonotype came up a few times. Its cognate antigen is unknown. Broader study findings: There were carriers of CMV plus the relevant HLA, and cumulative public TCR beta family frequency identified them. Across the ex vivo response, the dominant clonotypes were HLA-C-restricted CMV-specific TCR beta clonotypes.

Between the trimmed V and J ends, which lost 5 bases and 7 bases, there was a span of 24 bases. The germline gives CDR1 SGHNT, CDR2 YENEEA. This CDR3 is built from 17 residues. The rearrangement uses TRBV11-3 and TRBJ2-1, with a possible D match to TRBD2 (5 bases). The receptor was isolated from a human donor in good health (CMV status not recorded). Some clones in this sample may be carry-over from other donors' samples. The sample was CD8+ T cells from PBMCs. CDR3 sequence reads: CASSPRLSSGLGNEQFF. CDR3 DNA sequence: TGTGCCAGCAGCCCTAGACTGTCCAGCGGCTTGGGGAATGAGCAGTTCTTC.